In this sample, the clone carrying this T cell receptor (beta chain) turned up many times. Diagnoses rested on clinical symptoms, serum thyroxine and TRAb, thyroid ultrasound and orbital computed tomography. This sample is part of a study of T cells in Graves' hyperthyroidism and ophthalmopathy. The TCR beta CDR3 regions underwent amplification using RNA transcripts as the source. A set of HTBI primers served as the primers for a first-round RT-PCR of the TCR CDR3. Using its own MiXCR run on the multiplex PCR reads, TCRdb lists one record per CDR3 protein. The repertoire consists of a few hundred thousand distinct CDR3 sequences, with approximately 15% occurring once and the leading ten covering approximately 29%. The V end lost 3 bases, the J end lost 3 bases, and 9 bases lay between the germline ends. The CDR3 runs 13 residues. The germline CDR1 and CDR2 sequences are DFQATT and SNEGSKA (reference sequence).

This TCR derives from a woman in her twenties or thirties with Graves' hyperthyroidism. The sample was blood. The rearrangement links TRBV20-1 to TRBJ1-5; D gene ambiguous. The CDR3, as DNA: TGCAGTGCTAGCCTGGACCTCAATCAGCCCCAGCATTTT. Protein sequence: CSASLDLNQPQHF.